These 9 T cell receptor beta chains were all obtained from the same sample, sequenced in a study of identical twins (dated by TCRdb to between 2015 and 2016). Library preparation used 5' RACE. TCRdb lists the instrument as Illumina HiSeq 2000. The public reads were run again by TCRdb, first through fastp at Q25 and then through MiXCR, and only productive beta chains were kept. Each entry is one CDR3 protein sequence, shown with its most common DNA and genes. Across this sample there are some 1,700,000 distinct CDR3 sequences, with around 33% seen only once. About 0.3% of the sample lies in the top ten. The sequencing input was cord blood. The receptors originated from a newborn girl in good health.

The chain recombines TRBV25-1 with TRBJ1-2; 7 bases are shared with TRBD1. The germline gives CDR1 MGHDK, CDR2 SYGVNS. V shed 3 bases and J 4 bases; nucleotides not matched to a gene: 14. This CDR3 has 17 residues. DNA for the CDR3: TGTGCCAGCAGTGACGGGCGGGACAGTTCCTTTTTCTATGGCTACACCTTC. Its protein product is CASSDGRDSSFFYGYTF.

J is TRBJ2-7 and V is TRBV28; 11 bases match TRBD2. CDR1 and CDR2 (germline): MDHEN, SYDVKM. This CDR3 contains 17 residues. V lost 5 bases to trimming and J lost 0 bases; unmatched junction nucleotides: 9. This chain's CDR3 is CASSLPGLAESSYEQYF. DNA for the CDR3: TGTGCCAGCAGTCTCCCGGGACTAGCGGAGAGCTCCTACGAGCAGTACTTC.

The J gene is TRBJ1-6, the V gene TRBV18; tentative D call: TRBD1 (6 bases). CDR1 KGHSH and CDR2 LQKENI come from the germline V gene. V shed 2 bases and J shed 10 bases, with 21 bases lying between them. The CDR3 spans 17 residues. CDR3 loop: CASSPSMGHLEESPLHF. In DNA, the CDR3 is TGTGCCAGCTCACCAAGTATGGGACACCTGGAGGAATCACCCCTCCACTTT.

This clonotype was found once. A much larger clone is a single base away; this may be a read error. The CDR3 reads CASWQGQANYGYTF. The DNA for the CDR3 is TGTGCCAGCTGGCAGGGGCAAGCTAACTATGGCTACACCTTC. The V gene is TRBV6-6, the J gene TRBJ1-2, with D perhaps TRBD1 (6 bases). Germline assignment: CDR1 MNHNY and CDR2 SVGAGI (reference sequence). V lost 8 bases, J lost 0 bases, and 13 bases lay in between. This CDR3 spans 14 amino acids.

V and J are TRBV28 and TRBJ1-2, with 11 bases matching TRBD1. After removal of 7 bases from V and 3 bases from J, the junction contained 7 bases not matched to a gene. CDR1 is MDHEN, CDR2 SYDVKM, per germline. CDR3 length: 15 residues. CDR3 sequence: CASTVPGQGDYGYTF. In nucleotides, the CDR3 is TGTGCCAGCACCGTCCCGGGACAGGGGGACTATGGCTACACCTTC.

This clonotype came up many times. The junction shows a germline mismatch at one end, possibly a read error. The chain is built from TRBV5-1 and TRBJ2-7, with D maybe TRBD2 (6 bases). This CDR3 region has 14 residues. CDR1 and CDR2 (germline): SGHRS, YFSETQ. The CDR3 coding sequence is TGTGCCAGCAGTTCTGGGACTCCCTCCTACGAGCAGTACTTC. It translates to CASSSGTPSYEQYF.

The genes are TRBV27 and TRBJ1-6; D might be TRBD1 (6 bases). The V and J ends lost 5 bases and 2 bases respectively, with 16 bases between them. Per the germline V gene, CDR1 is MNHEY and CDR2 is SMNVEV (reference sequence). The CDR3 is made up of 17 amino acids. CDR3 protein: CASSRFGGQTYNSPLHF. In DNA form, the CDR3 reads TGTGCCAGCAGTCGCTTCGGGGGGCAGACCTATAATTCACCCCTCCACTTT.

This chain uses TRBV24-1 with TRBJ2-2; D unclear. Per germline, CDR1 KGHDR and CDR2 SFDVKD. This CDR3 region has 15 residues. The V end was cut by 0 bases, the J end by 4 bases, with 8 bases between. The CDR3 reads CATSDLEATTGELFF. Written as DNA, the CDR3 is TGTGCCACCAGTGATTTGGAAGCGACCACCGGGGAGCTGTTTTTT.

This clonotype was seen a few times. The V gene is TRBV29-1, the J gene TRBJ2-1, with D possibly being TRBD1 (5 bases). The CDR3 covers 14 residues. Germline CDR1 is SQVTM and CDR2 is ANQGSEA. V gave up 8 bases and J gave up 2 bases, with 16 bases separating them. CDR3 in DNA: TGCAGCATCCACTTGCGACAGCCCTACAATGAGCAGTTCTTC. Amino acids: CSIHLRQPYNEQFF.